This TCR beta chain comes out of a study of CXCR3-negative and CXCR3-positive naive CD8 T cells. CDR1 is MNHEY, CDR2 SMNVEV, per germline (reference sequence). The CDR3 has 15 amino acids. Those CD8+ T cells considered naive were CD45RO-CCR7+CD27+CD95-. UMI-labeled 5' RACE TRB cDNA libraries were prepared from the cells. TCRdb reprocessed the 5' RACE reads; each CDR3 protein has one entry and no DNA is given. This sample's table has about 130,000 distinct CDR3 sequences. Sequences were obtained from naive CXCR3- CD8+ T cells from blood. The subset denotes: CD45RO-CCR7+CD27+CD95- naive CD8+ T cells lacking CXCR3 (TNR3-). The TCR was taken from a human donor in good health. Some clones in this sample may be carry-over from other donors' samples. J is TRBJ2-7 and V is TRBV27; TCRdb proposes TRBD2, but this gene call is untestable without DNA. CDR3 amino acids: CASGSLAGLAYEQYF.